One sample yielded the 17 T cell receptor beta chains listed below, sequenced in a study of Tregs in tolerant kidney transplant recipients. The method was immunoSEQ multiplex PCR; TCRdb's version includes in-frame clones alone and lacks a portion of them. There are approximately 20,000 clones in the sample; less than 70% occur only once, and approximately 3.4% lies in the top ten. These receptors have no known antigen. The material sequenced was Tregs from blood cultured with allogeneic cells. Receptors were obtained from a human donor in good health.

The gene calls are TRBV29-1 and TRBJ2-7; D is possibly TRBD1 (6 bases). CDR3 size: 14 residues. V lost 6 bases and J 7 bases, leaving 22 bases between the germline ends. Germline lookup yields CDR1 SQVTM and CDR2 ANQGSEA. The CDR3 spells CSVATPGQRREQYF. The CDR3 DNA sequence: TGCAGCGTCGCTACTCCGGGACAACGACGTGAGCAGTACTTC.

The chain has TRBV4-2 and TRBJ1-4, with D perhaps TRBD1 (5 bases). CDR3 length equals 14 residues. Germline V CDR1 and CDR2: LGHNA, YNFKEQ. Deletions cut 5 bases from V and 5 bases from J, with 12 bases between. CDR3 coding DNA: TGTGCCAGCAGCTTGCGACAGCCGAATGAAAAACTGTTTTTT. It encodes CASSLRQPNEKLFF.

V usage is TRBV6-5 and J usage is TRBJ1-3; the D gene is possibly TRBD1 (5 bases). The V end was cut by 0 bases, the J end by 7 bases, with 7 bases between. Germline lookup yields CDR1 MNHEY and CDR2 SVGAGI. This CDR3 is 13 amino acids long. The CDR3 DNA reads TGTGCCAGCAGTTACTCGAGGGGCAACACCATATATTTT. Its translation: CASSYSRGNTIYF.

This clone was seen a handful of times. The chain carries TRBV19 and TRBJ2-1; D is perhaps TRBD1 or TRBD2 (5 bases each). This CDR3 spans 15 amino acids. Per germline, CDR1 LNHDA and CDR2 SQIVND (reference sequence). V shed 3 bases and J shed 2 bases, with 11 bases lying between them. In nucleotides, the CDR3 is TGTGCCAGTAGTATTGGGCAGGGACCCTACAATGAGCAGTTCTTC. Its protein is CASSIGQGPYNEQFF.

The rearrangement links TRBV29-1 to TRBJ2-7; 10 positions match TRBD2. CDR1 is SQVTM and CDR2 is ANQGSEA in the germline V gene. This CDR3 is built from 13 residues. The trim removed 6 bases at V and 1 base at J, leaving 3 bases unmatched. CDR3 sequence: CSVAGGISYEQYF. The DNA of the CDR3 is TGCAGCGTAGCGGGAGGGATTTCCTACGAGCAGTACTTC.

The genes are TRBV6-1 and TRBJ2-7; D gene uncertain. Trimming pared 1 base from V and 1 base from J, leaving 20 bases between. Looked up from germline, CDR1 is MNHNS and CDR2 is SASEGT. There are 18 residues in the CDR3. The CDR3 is CASSEVLSPGPLSYEQYF. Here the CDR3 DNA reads TGTGCCAGCAGTGAAGTCCTCTCTCCGGGTCCTTTGTCCTACGAGCAGTACTTC.

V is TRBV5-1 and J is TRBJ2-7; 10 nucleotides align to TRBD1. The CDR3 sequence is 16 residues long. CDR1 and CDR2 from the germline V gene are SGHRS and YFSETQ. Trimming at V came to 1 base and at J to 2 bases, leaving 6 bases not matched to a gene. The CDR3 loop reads CASSLLGTGVTYEQYF. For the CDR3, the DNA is TGCGCCAGCAGCTTGCTTGGGACAGGGGTTACCTACGAGCAGTACTTC.

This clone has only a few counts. This CDR3 reads CASSLAFTGGYEQYF. Here the CDR3 DNA reads TGTGCCAGCAGCTTAGCGTTTACAGGAGGCTACGAGCAGTACTTC. V is TRBV7-9 and J is TRBJ2-7, with D perhaps being TRBD1 or TRBD2 (5 bases each). Germline CDR1 SEHNR, CDR2 FQNEAQ (reference sequence). V dropped 0 bases and J dropped 3 bases, with 12 bases sitting between them. CDR3 length: 15 amino acids.

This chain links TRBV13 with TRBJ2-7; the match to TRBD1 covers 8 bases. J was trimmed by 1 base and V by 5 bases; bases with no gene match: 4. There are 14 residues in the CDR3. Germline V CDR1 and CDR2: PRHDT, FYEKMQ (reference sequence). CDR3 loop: CASSRGQGSYEQYF. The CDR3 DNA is TGTGCCAGCAGCAGAGGACAGGGATCCTACGAGCAGTACTTC.

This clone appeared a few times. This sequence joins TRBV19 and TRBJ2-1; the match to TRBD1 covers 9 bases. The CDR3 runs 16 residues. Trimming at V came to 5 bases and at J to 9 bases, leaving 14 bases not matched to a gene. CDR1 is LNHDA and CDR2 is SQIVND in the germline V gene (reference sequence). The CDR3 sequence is CASSRPGTGRISEQFF. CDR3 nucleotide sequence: TGTGCCAGTAGTCGACCCGGGACAGGGAGGATCAGTGAGCAGTTCTTC.

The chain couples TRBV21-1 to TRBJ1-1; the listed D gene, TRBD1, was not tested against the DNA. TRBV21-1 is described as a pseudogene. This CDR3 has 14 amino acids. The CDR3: CASSKGPKDTEAFF. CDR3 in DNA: TGTGCCAGCAGCAAGGGCCCTAAGGACACTGAAGCTTTCTTT.

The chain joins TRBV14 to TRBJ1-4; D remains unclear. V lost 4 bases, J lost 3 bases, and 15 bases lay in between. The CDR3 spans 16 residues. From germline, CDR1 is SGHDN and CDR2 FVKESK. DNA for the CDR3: TGTGCCAGCAGCCTCACAGTTTGGGGAGCTAATGAAAAACTGTTTTTT. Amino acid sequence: CASSLTVWGANEKLFF. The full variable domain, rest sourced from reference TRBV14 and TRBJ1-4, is EAGVTQFPSHSVIEKGQTVTLRCDPISGHDNLYWYRRVMGKEIKFLLHFVKESKQDESGMPNNRFLAERTGGTYSTLKVQPAELEDSGVYFCASSLTVWGANEKLFFGSGTQLSVL.

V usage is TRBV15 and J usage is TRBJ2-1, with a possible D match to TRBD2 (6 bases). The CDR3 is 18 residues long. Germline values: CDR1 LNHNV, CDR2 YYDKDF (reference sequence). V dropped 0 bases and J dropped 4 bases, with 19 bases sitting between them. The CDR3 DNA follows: TGTGCCACCAGCAGAGATCTCGGCGGGACCGGACTGTACAATGAGCAGTTCTTC. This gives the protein CATSRDLGGTGLYNEQFF.

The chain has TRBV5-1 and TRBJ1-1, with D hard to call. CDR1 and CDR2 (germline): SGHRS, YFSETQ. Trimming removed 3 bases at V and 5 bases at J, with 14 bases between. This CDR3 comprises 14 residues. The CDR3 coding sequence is TGCGCCAGCAGCTCCGGACGGTTGACGACTGAAGCTTTCTTT. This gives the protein CASSSGRLTTEAFF.

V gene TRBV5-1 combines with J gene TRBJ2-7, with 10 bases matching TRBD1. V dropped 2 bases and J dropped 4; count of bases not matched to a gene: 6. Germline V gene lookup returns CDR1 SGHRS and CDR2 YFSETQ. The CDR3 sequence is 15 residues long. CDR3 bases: TGCGCCAGCAGCTTACCCGACAGGGGGCCTTACGAGCAGTACTTC. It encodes CASSLPDRGPYEQYF.

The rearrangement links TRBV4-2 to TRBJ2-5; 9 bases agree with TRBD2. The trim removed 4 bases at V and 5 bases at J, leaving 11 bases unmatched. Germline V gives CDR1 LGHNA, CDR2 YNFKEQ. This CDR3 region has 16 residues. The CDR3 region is CASSPRIAGEGETQYF. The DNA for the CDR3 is TGTGCCAGCAGCCCCCGGATAGCGGGAGAGGGGGAGACCCAGTACTTC.

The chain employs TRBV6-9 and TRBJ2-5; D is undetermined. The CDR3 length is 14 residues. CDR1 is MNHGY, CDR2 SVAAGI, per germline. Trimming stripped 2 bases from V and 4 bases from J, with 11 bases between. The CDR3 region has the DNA TGTGCCAGCAGTTATGGGATAGTTGGAGAGACCCAGTACTTC. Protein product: CASSYGIVGETQYF.